This T cell receptor beta chain emerged from a study of human T cells and chemical hapten exposure. Looking at the study overall: Diphenylcyclopropenone, dosed weekly to the scalp, was given to patients throughout the approximately 25-week study. Variation in per-sample TCR yields came mainly from small pooled library volume differences.

Time point defined: patch test 1, 2 weeks after DPC sensitization. Described treatment: therapeutic diphenylcyclopropenone sensitization with weekly scalp DPC. TCRdb used MiXCR to reprocess the RACE reads, holding one entry per CDR3 protein. The sample holds around 100,000 distinct CDR3 sequences, approximately 10% seen once. The ends lost 4 bases at V and 10 bases at J; junction bases unmatched: 6. This CDR3 has 13 amino acids. Germline assignment: CDR1 MGHDK and CDR2 SYGVNS. Sequencing was performed on whole blood, taken in connection with sensitization to the hapten diphenylcyclopropenone (DPC). This receptor was obtained from a woman in her 40s with alopecia areata. Some clones in this sample may be carry-over from other donors' samples. The chain has TRBV25-1 and TRBJ1-2; 10 bases agree with TRBD1. The CDR3 DNA follows: TGTGCCAGCAGTGTCGGGACAGGGGCGGCCTACACCTTC. Its translation is CASSVGTGAAYTF.